This entry concerns a single T cell receptor beta chain. Its target is not known. There are 15 residues in the CDR3. Looked up from germline, CDR1 is SGHRS and CDR2 is YFSETQ. Trimming removed 5 bases from V and 9 bases from J, with 21 bases in between. The data stem from a study of cytomegalovirus exposure and HLA in healthy donors. Study-level results: V- and J-gene trimming of TCR beta was linked (in a later analysis) to a missense DCLRE1C variant. A further, later analysis showed that HLA-associated TCR beta chains (compared with equally common others) were more clonally expanded.

PCR used 60 Vbeta primers and 13 Jbeta primers. Authors' methods: There were around 77 million unique TCR beta chains by a later count, and some 11 million of them were shared. Some clones are missing from TCRdb's copy, which holds only in-frame ones; the method was immunoSEQ multiplex PCR. For V, J and clone size, that table is used; D and trimming come from the DNA. The sample is made up of approximately 120,000 clones, and the top ten hold about 2.2% of it. The donors gave bone marrow, and they were healthy. This clonotype originated in a man aged 35-49 years in good health and CMV-seronegative. The rearrangement joins TRBV5-1 to TRBJ2-1, with a tentative D call TRBD1 (6 bases). Sequenced material: PBMCs. This CDR3 is CASRDTGSIIGEQFF. In nucleotides, the CDR3 is TGCGCCAGCAGGGACACAGGGAGCATCATAGGTGAGCAGTTCTTC.